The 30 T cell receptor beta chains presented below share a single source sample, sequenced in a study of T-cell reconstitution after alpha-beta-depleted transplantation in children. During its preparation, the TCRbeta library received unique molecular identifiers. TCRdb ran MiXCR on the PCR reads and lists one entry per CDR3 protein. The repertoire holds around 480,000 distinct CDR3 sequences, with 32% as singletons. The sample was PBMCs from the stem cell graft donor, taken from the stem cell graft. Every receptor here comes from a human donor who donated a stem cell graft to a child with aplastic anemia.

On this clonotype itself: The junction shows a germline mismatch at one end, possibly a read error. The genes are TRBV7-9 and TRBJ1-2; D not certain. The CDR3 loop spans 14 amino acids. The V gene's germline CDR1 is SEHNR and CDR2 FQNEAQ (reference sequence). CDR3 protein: CASSIAEIYYGYTF. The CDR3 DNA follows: TGTGCCAGCAGCATAGCCGAAATTTACTATGGCTACACCTTC.

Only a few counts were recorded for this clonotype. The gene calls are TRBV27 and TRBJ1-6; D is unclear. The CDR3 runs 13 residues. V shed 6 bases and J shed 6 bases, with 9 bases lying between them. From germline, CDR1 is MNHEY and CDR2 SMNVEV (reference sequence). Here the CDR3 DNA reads TGTGCCAGCAGGAGAGGTTCTAATTCACCCCTCCACTTT. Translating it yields CASRRGSNSPLHF.

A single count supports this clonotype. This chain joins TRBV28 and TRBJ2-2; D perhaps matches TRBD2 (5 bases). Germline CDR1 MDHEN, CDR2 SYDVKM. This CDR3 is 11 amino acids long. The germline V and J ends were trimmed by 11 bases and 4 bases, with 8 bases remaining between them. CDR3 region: CACRGTGELFF. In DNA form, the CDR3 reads TGTGCCTGCCGGGGCACCGGGGAGCTGTTTTTT.

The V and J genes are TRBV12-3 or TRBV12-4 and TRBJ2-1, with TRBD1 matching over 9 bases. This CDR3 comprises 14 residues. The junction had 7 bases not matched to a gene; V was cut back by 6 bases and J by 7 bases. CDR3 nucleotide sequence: TGTGCCAGCAGCCCTATGGGACAGGGTAATGAGCAGTTCTTC. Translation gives CASSPMGQGNEQFF.

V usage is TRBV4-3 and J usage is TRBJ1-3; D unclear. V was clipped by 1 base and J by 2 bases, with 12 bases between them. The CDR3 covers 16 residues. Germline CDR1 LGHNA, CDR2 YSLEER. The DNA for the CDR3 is TGCGCCAGCAGCCAAGTCCCCCTTAATCCTGGAAACACCATATATTTT. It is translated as CASSQVPLNPGNTIYF.

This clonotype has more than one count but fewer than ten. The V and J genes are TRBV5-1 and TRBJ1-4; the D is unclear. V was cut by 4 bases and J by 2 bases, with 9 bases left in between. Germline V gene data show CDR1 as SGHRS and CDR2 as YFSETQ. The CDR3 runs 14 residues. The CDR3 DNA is TGCGCCAGCAGCATAGACCGGACTAATGAAAAACTGTTTTTT. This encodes CASSIDRTNEKLFF. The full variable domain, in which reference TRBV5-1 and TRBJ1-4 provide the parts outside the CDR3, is KAGVTQTPRYLIKTRGQQVTLSCSPISGHRSVSWYQQTPGQGLQFLFEYFSETQRNKGNFPGRFSGRQFSNSRSEMNVSTLELGDSALYLCASSIDRTNEKLFFGSGTQLSVL.

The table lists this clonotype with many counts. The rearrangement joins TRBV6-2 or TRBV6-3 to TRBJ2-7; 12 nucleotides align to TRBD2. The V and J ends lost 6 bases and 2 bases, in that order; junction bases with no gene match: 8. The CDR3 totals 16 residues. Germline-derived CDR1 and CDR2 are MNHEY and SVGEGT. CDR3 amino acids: CASRSGLAGRTYEQYV. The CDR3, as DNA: TGTGCCAGCAGATCTGGACTAGCGGGAAGGACCTACGAGCAGTACGTC.

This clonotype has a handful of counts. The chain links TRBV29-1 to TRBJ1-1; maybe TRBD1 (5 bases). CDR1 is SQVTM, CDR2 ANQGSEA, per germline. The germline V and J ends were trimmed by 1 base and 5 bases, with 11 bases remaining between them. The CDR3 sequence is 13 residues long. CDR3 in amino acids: CSVEGIGGTEAFF. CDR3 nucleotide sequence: TGCAGCGTTGAAGGGATCGGGGGGACTGAAGCTTTCTTT.

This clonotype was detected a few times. The CDR3 is CASSLTFSGGRNEQFF. The CDR3, as DNA: TGTGCCAGCAGCTTAACGTTTTCGGGAGGACGGAATGAGCAGTTCTTC. This rearrangement joins TRBV7-3 to TRBJ2-1, with 7 bases identical to TRBD2. CDR1 is SGHTA and CDR2 is FQGTGA in the germline V gene. This CDR3 is 16 amino acids long. The junction had 9 bases not matched to a gene; V was cut back by 0 bases and J by 7 bases.

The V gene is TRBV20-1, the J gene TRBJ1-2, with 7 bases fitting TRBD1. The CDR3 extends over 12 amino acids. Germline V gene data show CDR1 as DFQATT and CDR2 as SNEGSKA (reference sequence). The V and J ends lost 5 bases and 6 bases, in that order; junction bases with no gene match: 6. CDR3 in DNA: TGCAGTGCTTTGGACCAGGGGGATGGCTACACCTTC. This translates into CSALDQGDGYTF.

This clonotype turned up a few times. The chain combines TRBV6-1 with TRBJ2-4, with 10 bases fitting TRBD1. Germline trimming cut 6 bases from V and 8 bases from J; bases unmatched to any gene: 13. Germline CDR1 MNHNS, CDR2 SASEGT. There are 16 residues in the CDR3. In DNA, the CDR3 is TGTGCCAGCAGGGAACCCGGGACAGGGGCATGGGACATTCAGTACTTC. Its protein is CASREPGTGAWDIQYF.

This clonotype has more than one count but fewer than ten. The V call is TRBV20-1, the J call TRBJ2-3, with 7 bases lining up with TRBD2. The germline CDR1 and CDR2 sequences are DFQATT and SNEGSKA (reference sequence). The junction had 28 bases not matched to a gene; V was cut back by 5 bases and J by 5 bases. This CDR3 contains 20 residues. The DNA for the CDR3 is TGCAGTGCTCTCCTCGAACGGGGGAGGGCCAAAGGTCCCTCCCTAGATACGCAGTATTTT. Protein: CSALLERGRAKGPSLDTQYF.

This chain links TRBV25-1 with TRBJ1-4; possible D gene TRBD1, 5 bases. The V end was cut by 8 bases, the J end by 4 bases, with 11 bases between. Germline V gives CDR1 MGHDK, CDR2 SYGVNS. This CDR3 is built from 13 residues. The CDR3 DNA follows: TGTGCCAGCGGCGGGACGTTTAATGAAAAACTGTTTTTT. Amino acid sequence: CASGGTFNEKLFF.

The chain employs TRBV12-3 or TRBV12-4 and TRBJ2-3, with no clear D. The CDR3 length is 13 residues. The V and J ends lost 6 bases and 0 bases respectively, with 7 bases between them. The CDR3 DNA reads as TGTGCCAGCAGATCCCTTAGCACAGATACGCAGTATTTT. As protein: CASRSLSTDTQYF.

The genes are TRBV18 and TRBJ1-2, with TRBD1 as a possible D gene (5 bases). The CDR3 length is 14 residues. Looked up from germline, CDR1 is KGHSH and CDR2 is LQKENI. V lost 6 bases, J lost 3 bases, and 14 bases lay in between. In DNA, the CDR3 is TGTGCCAGCTCTAATTCGGCGGGGGACTATGGCTACACCTTC. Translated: CASSNSAGDYGYTF.

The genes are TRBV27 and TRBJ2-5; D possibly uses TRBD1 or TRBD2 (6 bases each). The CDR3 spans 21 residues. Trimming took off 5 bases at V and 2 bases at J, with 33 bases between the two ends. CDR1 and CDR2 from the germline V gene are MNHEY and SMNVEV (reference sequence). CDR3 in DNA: TGTGCCAGCAGTCGTTACTCATTTCTGGGGGGCCGGGGTATCCCTCAAGAGACCCAGTACTTC. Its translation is CASSRYSFLGGRGIPQETQYF.

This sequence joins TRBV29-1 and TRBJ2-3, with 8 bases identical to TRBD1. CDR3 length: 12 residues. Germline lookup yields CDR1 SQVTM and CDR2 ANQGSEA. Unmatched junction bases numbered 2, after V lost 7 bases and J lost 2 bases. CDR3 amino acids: CSGTGSTDTQYF. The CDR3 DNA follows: TGCAGCGGGACAGGGTCCACAGATACGCAGTATTTT.

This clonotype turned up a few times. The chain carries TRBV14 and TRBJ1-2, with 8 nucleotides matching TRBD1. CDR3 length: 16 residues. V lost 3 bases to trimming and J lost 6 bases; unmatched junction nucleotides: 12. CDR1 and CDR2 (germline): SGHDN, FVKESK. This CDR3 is CASSQYRAGGEDGYTF. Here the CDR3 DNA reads TGTGCCAGCAGCCAGTATCGGGCAGGGGGCGAGGATGGCTACACCTTC.

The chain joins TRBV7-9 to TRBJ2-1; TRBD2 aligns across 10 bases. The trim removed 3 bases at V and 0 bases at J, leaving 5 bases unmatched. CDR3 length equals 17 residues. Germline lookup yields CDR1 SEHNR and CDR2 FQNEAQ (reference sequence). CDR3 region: CASSFGTSVSSYNEQFF. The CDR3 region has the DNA TGTGCCAGCAGCTTCGGGACTAGCGTTAGCTCCTACAATGAGCAGTTCTTC.

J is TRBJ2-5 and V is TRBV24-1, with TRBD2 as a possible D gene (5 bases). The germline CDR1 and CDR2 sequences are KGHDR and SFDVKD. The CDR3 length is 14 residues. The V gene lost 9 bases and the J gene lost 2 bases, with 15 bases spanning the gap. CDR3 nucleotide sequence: TGTGCCACCGGGGAGACAAACGAACAAGAGACCCAGTACTTC. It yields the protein CATGETNEQETQYF.

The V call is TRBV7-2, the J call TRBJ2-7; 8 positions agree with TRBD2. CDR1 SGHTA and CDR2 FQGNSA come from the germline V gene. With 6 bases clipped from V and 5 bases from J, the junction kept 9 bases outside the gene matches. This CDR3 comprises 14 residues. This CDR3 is CASSRTSPSDEQYV. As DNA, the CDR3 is TGTGCCAGCAGTCGGACTAGCCCCTCGGACGAGCAGTACGTC.

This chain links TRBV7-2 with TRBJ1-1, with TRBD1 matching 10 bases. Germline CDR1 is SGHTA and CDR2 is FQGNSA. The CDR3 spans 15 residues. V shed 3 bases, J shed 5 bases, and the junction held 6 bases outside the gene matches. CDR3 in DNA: TGTGCCAGCAGCTTCGACAGGGGGCGAGGGACTGAAGCTTTCTTT. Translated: CASSFDRGRGTEAFF.

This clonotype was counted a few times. The CDR3 here is CSVWLAGKGTGELFF. The CDR3 DNA is TGCAGCGTTTGGCTAGCGGGAAAAGGGACCGGGGAGCTGTTTTTT. V and J are TRBV29-1 and TRBJ2-2, with TRBD2 identical over 9 bases. The germline CDR1 and CDR2 sequences are SQVTM and ANQGSEA. CDR3 size: 15 residues. Losses at the gene ends were 5 bases for V and 5 bases for J; bases not matched to a gene: 9.

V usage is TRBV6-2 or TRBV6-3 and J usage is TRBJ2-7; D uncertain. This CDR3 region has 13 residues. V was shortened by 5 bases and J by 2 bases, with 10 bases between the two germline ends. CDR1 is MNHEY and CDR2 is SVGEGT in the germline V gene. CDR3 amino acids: CASSRTQTYEQYF. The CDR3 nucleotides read TGTGCCAGCAGTCGCACACAAACCTACGAGCAGTACTTC.

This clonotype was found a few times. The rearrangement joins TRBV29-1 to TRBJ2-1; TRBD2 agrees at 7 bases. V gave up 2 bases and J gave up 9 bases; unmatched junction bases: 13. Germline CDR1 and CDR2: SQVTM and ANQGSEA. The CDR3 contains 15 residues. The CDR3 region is CSVESRGAGVGEQFF. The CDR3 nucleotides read TGCAGCGTTGAATCCCGAGGGGCGGGGGTTGGTGAGCAGTTCTTC.

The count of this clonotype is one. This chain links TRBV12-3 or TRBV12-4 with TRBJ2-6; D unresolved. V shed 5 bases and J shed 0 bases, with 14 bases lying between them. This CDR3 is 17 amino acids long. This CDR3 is CASSKQKISSGANVLTF. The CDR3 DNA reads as TGTGCCAGCAGTAAACAGAAAATCAGCTCTGGGGCCAACGTCCTGACTTTC.

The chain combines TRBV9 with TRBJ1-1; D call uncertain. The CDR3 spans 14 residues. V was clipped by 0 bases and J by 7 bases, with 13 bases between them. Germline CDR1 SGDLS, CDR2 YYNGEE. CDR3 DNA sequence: TGTGCCAGCAGCGTAGGGGCATTTAATAGTGAAGCTTTCTTT. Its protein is CASSVGAFNSEAFF.

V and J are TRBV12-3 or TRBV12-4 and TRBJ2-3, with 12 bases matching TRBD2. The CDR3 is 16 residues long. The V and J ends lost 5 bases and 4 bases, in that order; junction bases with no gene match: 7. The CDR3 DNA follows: TGTGCCAGCAGTCCCCGACTAGCGGGAGTGCCAGATACGCAGTATTTT. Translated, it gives CASSPRLAGVPDTQYF.

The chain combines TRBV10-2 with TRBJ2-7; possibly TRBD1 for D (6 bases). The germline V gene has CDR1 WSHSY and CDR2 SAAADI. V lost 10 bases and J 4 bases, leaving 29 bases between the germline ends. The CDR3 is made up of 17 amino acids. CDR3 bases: TGCGCCACCCAATTAGGGCAGGGGCTTACGGCTCCTTACGAGCAGTACGTC. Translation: CATQLGQGLTAPYEQYV.

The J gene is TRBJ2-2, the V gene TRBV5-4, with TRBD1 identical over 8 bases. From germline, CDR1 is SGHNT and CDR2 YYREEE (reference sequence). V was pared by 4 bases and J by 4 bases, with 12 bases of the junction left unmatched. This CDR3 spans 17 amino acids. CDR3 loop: CASSRKGRDRSTGELFF. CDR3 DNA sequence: TGTGCCAGCAGCAGAAAGGGAAGGGACAGGAGCACCGGGGAGCTGTTTTTT. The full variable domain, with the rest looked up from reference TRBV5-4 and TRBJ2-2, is ETGVTQSPTHLIKTRGQQVTLRCSSQSGHNTVSWYQQALGQGPQFIFQYYREEENGRGNFPPRFSGLQFPNYSSELNVNALELDDSALYLCASSRKGRDRSTGELFFGEGSRLTVL.